This is a list of T cell receptor beta chains from one sample in a study of blood T cell repertoires in COVID-19. Sequencing was performed with immunoSEQ multiplex PCR; in TCRdb, only in-frame clones are kept and a portion is missing. The sample includes a few hundred thousand clones, roughly 90% of them seen just once. Sequenced material: PBMCs or T cells enriched from blood (not recorded which). The receptors were gathered from a woman in her thirties who had recovered from COVID-19. Both conserved end residues are trimmed from each CDR3. The D gene is left open where the match is weak.

>TRBJ2-1|TRBV7-9|TRBD1
ASSLDRLIYNEQF
>TRBJ1-1|TRBV2|TRBD1
ASSGFGQGRTEAF
>TRBJ1-2|TRBV5-4|NA
ASSSLGRGSGGYT
>TRBJ2-7|TRBV7-9|TRBD2
ASSPPSRGVYEQY
>TRBJ1-5|TRBV6-1|NA
ASSESAKNQPQH
>TRBJ2-1|TRBV7-9|NA
ASSFGGAEQF
>TRBJ2-3|TRBV18|NA
ASSPSGTDTQY
>TRBJ2-7|TRBV28|TRBD2
ASCPLWAGGSYEQY
>TRBJ2-1|TRBV5-1|NA
ASSRDPGHSYNEQF
>TRBJ2-7|TRBV7-6|NA
ASSLAMEYEQY
>TRBJ1-5|TRBV3-1/TRBV3-2|NA
ASSRSTGNQPQH
>TRBJ2-7|TRBV5-1|NA
ASSPGHMASYEQY
>TRBJ1-2|TRBV3-1/TRBV3-2|TRBD1
ASSQLDRSGYT
>TRBJ1-4|TRBV21-1|NA
ASSKVGRGGVLTNEKLF
>TRBJ1-1|TRBV21-1|NA
ASSEQGTEAF
>TRBJ2-7|TRBV5-1|NA
ASSTTPFTGISSYEQY
>TRBJ1-5|TRBV5-6|NA
ASSGGGDQPQH
>TRBJ1-1|TRBV19|TRBD1
ASTPRTGGGRNTEAF
>TRBJ1-3|TRBV3-1/TRBV3-2|NA
ASSQYNGNTIY
>TRBJ1-2|TRBV4-1|NA
ASSQDGWGYT
>TRBJ2-3|TRBV28|NA
ASSSAGATDTQY
>TRBJ1-2|TRBV28|TRBD1
ASSTRGQGARGYT
>TRBJ2-3|TRBV6-5|TRBD2
ASRPGLATDTQY
>TRBJ1-2|TRBV6-1|NA
ASSEEANYGYT
>TRBJ2-1|TRBV12-3/TRBV12-4|NA
ASSFGEYNEQF
>TRBJ2-2|TRBV5-4|NA
ASSLSDTGELF
>TRBJ2-1|TRBV6-5|NA
ASTTSYNEQF
>TRBJ1-5|TRBV19|NA
ASSWSTNQPQH
>TRBJ1-1|TRBV28|TRBD1
ASRLQGAGNTEAF
>TRBJ1-5|TRBV30|NA
AWSVEGSQPQH
>TRBJ2-2|TRBV27|NA
ASSLGVGAGDTGELF
>TRBJ1-2|TRBV6-1|NA
ASSETTAFYGYT
>TRBJ1-5|TRBV18|TRBD1
ASSLGTASNQPQH
>TRBJ2-1|TRBV19|TRBD1
ASSSGQAGDEQF
>TRBJ1-1|TRBV5-6|NA
ASSRRDTEAF
>TRBJ2-5|TRBV6-6|NA
ASRTPQETQY
>TRBJ1-5|TRBV6-5|TRBD1
ASTRGLGQPQH
>TRBJ2-2|TRBV28|TRBD1
ASRIQGANTGELF
>TRBJ1-1|TRBV20-1|TRBD1
SASGGVAF
>TRBJ2-1|TRBV9|TRBD2
ASANLAGGPNEQF
>TRBJ1-6|TRBV5-1|NA
ASSLEAGAYHSPLH
>TRBJ1-5|TRBV2|TRBD1
ASSEEGRGTQPQH
>TRBJ2-3|TRBV5-1|NA
ASSYSDRYTDTQY
>TRBJ1-3|TRBV9|NA
ASSVSGGNTIY
>TRBJ1-6|TRBV7-9|NA
ASSKQEGSPLH